This T cell receptor beta chain comes out of a study of T cells in tumors after PD-1 blockade. As for the study in general: Excluded were patients with checkpoint blockade, immunosuppressants, or radiotherapy or other anti-cancer therapy within 4 weeks. Daily vismodegib 150 mg continued in a subset of anti-PD-1-treated patients. Study observations and caveats: After therapy, most expanded exhausted CD8+ clones were absent pre-treatment, suggesting clonal replacement.

This clone was seen a few times. Antigen: not known. Measured with immunoSEQ multiplex PCR; TCRdb has only the in-frame clones, and not every one. Here the sample spans 9,000 to 15,000 clones, 63% being singletons. Site-matched primary tumor biopsies were taken before and after PD-1 blockade. Sequencing was performed on tumor tissue, taken before anti-PD-1 treatment. The sequence was collected from a human donor with basal cell carcinoma.

The CDR3 DNA follows: TGTGCCAGCAGCTTAGATTCTGGGCTCGGCTCCTACGAGCAGTACTTC. Its protein is CASSLDSGLGSYEQYF. The chain couples TRBV11-3 to TRBJ2-7; D unclear. Germline V gene lookup returns CDR1 SGHNT and CDR2 YENEEA. There are 16 residues in the CDR3. V was shortened by 0 bases and J by 0 bases, with 12 bases between the two germline ends.